Sequencing of this TCR beta chain was carried out in a study of cytomegalovirus exposure and HLA in healthy donors. Study results and caveats: What TCR beta sequences reportedly achieved was accurate prediction of HLA-A and HLA-B alleles in most subjects.

The PCR had 60 Vbeta and 13 Jbeta primers. Repertoires were generated with immunoSEQ multiplex PCR, while TCRdb's copy carries only in-frame clones and drops some. The sample lists 75,000 to 85,000 clones; 60% to 85% were seen once. The germline gives CDR1 SGHRS, CDR2 YFSETQ. The CDR3 is made up of 13 amino acids. Regarding this clone: What it binds is not known. Germline is not matched at one junction end, which may reflect a read error.

Specimen: PBMCs. The clonotype was recovered from a male donor in good health and CMV-seronegative. J is TRBJ1-2 and V is TRBV5-1, with D possibly being TRBD1 (5 bases). CDR3 bases: TGCGCCAGCAGCTTGGCGGGGGACTATGGCTACCCCTTC. This translates into CASSLAGDYGYPF.